These 10 T cell receptor beta chains originate from one sample sequenced in a study of T cells in women clearing cervical HPV infection. Some clones are missing from TCRdb's copy, which holds only in-frame ones; the method was immunoSEQ multiplex PCR. The sample's table shows some 40,000 clones. Sequenced: blood buffy coat. These receptors were obtained from a woman aged 18-69 years with a cervical HPV16 infection that either progressed to CIN3+ or cleared (not recorded which).

Details on this clone: The read ends 3 residues before the CDR3 terminus; that terminus is restored from the germline J gene. The J gene is TRBJ1-3, the V gene TRBV20-1, with 9 bases matching TRBD1. There are 13 residues in the CDR3. Germline CDR1 and CDR2: DFQATT and SNEGSKA (reference sequence). V shed 5 bases and J 4 bases; nucleotides not matched to a gene: 3. The sequenced part of the CDR3 DNA is TGCAGTGCTCAACAGGGGGCCGGAAACACC. This gives the protein CSAQQGAGNT. From start to end, the CDR3 is CSAQQGAGNTIYF.

Partial CDR3 DNA: TGTGCCAGCAGTGAAGGGGGGACTAGCGGCACAGATACG. Translating it yields CASSEGGTSGTDT. The entire CDR3 sequence reads CASSEGGTSGTDTQYF. The chain combines TRBV6-1 with TRBJ2-3; 10 positions agree with TRBD2. The sequenced fragment ends 3 residues before the CDR3 boundary, so the rest is inferred from the germline J gene. The CDR3 is 16 amino acids. V lost 1 base to trimming and J lost 1 base; unmatched junction nucleotides: 2. The germline V gene encodes CDR1 MNHNS and CDR2 SASEGT.

In regard to this clone: The read comes to an end 3 residues before the CDR3 does, leaving the germline J gene to fill in the end. The chain employs TRBV29-1 and TRBJ1-1, with TRBD1 as a possible D gene (5 bases). The CDR3 has 14 residues. Germline V gene data show CDR1 as SQVTM and CDR2 as ANQGSEA. V lost 3 bases and J 0 bases, leaving 11 bases between the germline ends. The CDR3 region is CSVDAGRVNTEAFF. The DNA read from the CDR3 is TGCAGCGTTGACGCAGGGCGCGTGAACACTGAA.

Comments on this clone: The DNA ends 3 residues before the CDR3 does, and the rest of the CDR3 is filled in from the germline J gene. V usage is TRBV7-6 and J usage is TRBJ2-7, with D perhaps matching TRBD1 (5 bases). The CDR3 contains 15 residues. V was pared by 0 bases and J by 3 bases, with 12 bases between. Germline V gene sequence: CDR1 SGHVS, CDR2 FNYEAQ. CDR3 sequence: CASSLAVSTGYEQYF. The CDR3 bases that were read are TGTGCCAGCAGCTTAGCGGTCTCTACAGGCTACGAG.

The sequenced CDR3 bases are TGCAGCGTTGAAGGGGGGGAGAATTCACCA. Translated, it gives CSVEGGENSP. The full CDR3 sequence reads CSVEGGENSPLFF. The chain is built from TRBV29-1 and TRBJ1-4; TRBD1 is a possible D gene (5 bases). The read stops 3 residues short of the end of the CDR3; the missing end is completed from the germline J gene. This CDR3 is built from 13 residues. The germline gives CDR1 SQVTM, CDR2 ANQGSEA.

Of note for this clone: The read finishes 3 residues shy of the CDR3 end, and the germline J gene is used to complete it. The rearrangement joins TRBV7-2 to TRBJ1-1, with D perhaps TRBD1 (6 bases). Germline CDR1 SGHTA, CDR2 FQGNSA. This CDR3 is 13 amino acids long. Incomplete CDR3 DNA: TGTGCCAGCAGCGCGATCCATCAGGGGGAA. It encodes CASSAIHQGE. The full CDR3 sequence reads CASSAIHQGEAFF.

Concerning this clone: The read is 3 residues too short to cover the CDR3 end, so that end is filled in from the germline J gene. V usage is TRBV7-9 and J usage is TRBJ2-7; 7 nucleotides line up with TRBD1. The germline CDR1 and CDR2 sequences are SEHNR and FQNEAQ (reference sequence). V dropped 1 base and J dropped 6; count of bases not matched to a gene: 6. The CDR3 runs to 14 residues. The covered CDR3 bases are TGTGCCAGCAGCTTAGAGAGGGCAGGGGGCGAG. It specifies CASSLERAGGE. The whole CDR3 reads CASSLERAGGEQYF.

Notes on this clone: From the germline J gene comes the end of the CDR3, since the read stops 3 residues before it. This chain links TRBV6-2 or TRBV6-3 with TRBJ1-5; D not certain. The CDR3 contains 12 residues. Trimming removed 6 bases at V and 6 bases at J, with 9 bases between. From germline, CDR1 is MNHEY and CDR2 SVGEGT. CDR3 sequence reads: CASSRAVQPQHF. CDR3 bases read: TGTGCCAGCAGCCGAGCGGTTCAGCCC.

Worth noting for this clone: The read halts 3 residues ahead of the CDR3 end, with the missing end drawn from the germline J gene. This rearrangement joins TRBV5-4 to TRBJ2-1; TRBD1 might be the D (5 bases). The CDR3 totals 15 residues. V dropped 4 bases and J dropped 6 bases, with 17 bases sitting between them. Germline V gives CDR1 SGHNT, CDR2 YYREEE (reference sequence). The CDR3 DNA, read in part, is TGTGCCAGCAGCCTTAGGGGCTTGGTTCTCAATGAG. This gives the protein CASSLRGLVLNE. From start to end, the CDR3 is CASSLRGLVLNEQFF. The full variable domain, in which reference TRBV5-4 and TRBJ2-1 provide the parts outside the CDR3, is ETGVTQSPTHLIKTRGQQVTLRCSSQSGHNTVSWYQQALGQGPQFIFQYYREEENGRGNFPPRFSGLQFPNYSSELNVNALELDDSALYLCASSLRGLVLNEQFFGPGTRLTVL.

Concerning this clone itself: The CDR3 is cut off 3 residues early in the read; its end comes from the germline J gene. This chain uses TRBV14 with TRBJ1-1, with 7 positions matching TRBD1. Losses at the gene ends were 0 bases for V and 7 bases for J; bases not matched to a gene: 5. Germline CDR1 is SGHDN and CDR2 is FVKESK. There are 14 residues in the CDR3. CDR3 sequence: CASSQETGVDEAFF. The CDR3 bases that were read are TGTGCCAGCAGCCAAGAAACAGGGGTGGATGAA.